This T cell receptor (beta chain) was observed in a study of graft-versus-host responses after intestinal transplantation. Here immunoSEQ multiplex PCR was the method, and the copy in TCRdb shows in-frame clones only, minus some. The sample has several thousand clones, about 26% seen once; the top ten hold roughly 4%. The germline gives CDR1 SGHTA, CDR2 FQGNSA. The CDR3 spans 15 residues. Trimming took 5 bases from V and 2 from J, leaving 16 bases between them. The sample here was alloreactive CD4+ T cells from a mixed lymphocyte reaction culture, taken before transplantation. Documented subset: CFSE-low proliferating T cells sorted from roughly 6-day pre-transplant mixed lymphocyte reaction (GvH or HvG direction). V gene TRBV7-2 combines with J gene TRBJ2-7; the D gene is possibly TRBD1 (6 bases). The sequence was collected from a human patient who was an organ donor for intestinal transplantation. The CDR3 here is CASSSPRQATYEQYF. The CDR3 DNA is TGTGCCAGCAGCAGCCCCCGACAGGCCACCTACGAGCAGTACTTC.